This T cell receptor beta chain originates from a study of T cell responses to AZD1222 COVID-19 vaccine (dated by TCRdb to about 2021). For the study in its entirety: A total of about 240 trial participants underwent TCR sequencing, of whom 200 to 220 received two doses of AZD1222 and some 25 received two doses of the MenACWY control vaccine. Enrollment into the trials was organized by age into subgroups of 18-55, 56-69 and 70-plus years, and those subgroups contained roughly 150, 30 and 60 TCR-sequenced participants, respectively. The research as a whole found: Conclusions about previously exposed vaccinees are limited because only five or six AZD1222 recipients were SARS-CoV-2 seropositive at baseline. In the small 56-69-year group, the increase in depth fell short of significance, most likely because of low power. Because no samples from the day 14 peak response were available, repertoires could be characterized only after the peak T cell response. Most participants were white British and females outnumbered males, and the authors suggested that clonal diversity may have been underestimated. Reportedly, close to half of the unique spike-specific TCRs recognized epitopes lying outside the regions that are mutated in the B.1.351 and B.1.1.7 variants. Spike-specific TCR breadth and depth rose significantly after two AZD1222 doses compared with day 0 and with MenACWY recipients. CD4 TCRs associated with the vaccine covered the entire spike protein, and the dominant responses were in regions 160-218 and 743-854.

The CDR3 regions of human TCRbeta chains were analyzed by immunosequencing. The paper's processing steps were these. TCRs in the repertoires were matched against a reference library of SARS-CoV-2-specific TCRs that had been generated with the MIRA antigen-specificity platform. Breadth was defined as the fraction of unique TCRs that were SARS-CoV-2-associated. Depth was defined as the fraction of total T cells that were SARS-CoV-2-associated. Using the MIRA data, each spike-specific TCR was assigned both to the spike region to which the TCR was reactive and to a CD4 or CD8 class. Log10-transformed breadth and depth values were compared by one-way ANOVA with Sidak's multiple comparisons tests. Entries here come from immuneACCESS through TCRdb and include only in-frame sequences with V and J called. Some clones fail to appear in such tables; in the studies checked, an unresolved V gene covers under half of the shortfall, and the cause of the remainder is unknown. Clonal size and the V and J genes are those of that table, whereas D and trimming came from the DNA. The sample data list around 160,000 clones, and about 90% of these were observed just once. Under 1.5% of the sample goes to the ten largest clones.

The germline V gene (reference sequence) sets CDR1 to MNHEY and CDR2 to SMNVEV. The CDR3 runs 17 amino acids, cysteine and phenylalanine included. The only DNA kept is the CDR3, 51 bases in frame from the first base. V has 3 bases trimmed and J has 0 bases trimmed; junction bases matching no gene number 6. The sample's time point label is to be understood as: about 28 days (+/-7) after the second vaccine dose. AZD1222 recipients whose second dose came at about 4 weeks and those whose second dose came at about 12 weeks were combined into one group, since spike-specific TCR depth and breadth did not differ between the two schedules. Vaccinee samples were obtained from the UK trials COV001 and COV002, which included a single-blind randomized controlled phase 2/3 trial of AZD1222 (ChAdOx1 nCoV-19) in healthy adults. Trial participant PBMC samples were collected at day 0 and day 28 after the second dose for TCRbeta chain sequencing.

Of note for this clone: The specificity of this receptor is unknown. No quality values exist for individual bases; no much larger clone is one base distant.

The sequence links TRBV27 to TRBJ2-3; the central 10 bases match TRBD2. The source was peripheral blood, collected 28 days after the second AZD1222 dose. This TCR was recovered from an adult who received the AZD1222 COVID-19 vaccine. The DNA sequence follows: TGTGCCAGCAGTTTTGATCTAGCGGGGGCTAGCACAGATACGCAGTATTTT. Protein translation: CASSFDLAGASTDTQYF.